Below are 27 T cell receptor beta chains sequenced from a single sample in a study of blood T cell repertoires in COVID-19. Sequencing used immunoSEQ multiplex PCR; TCRdb keeps in-frame clones, though not all of them. The sample contains roughly 70,000 clones, approximately 83% of which appear only once. The sequenced sample was peripheral blood. Receptors were obtained from a human donor in a cohort sampled during active COVID-19.

The chain uses TRBV12-3 or TRBV12-4 and TRBJ2-7; D is uncertain. V shed 3 bases and J shed 3 bases, with 6 bases lying between them. This CDR3 is 12 amino acids long. CDR3 loop: CASSLWSYEQYF. In DNA form, the CDR3 reads TGTGCCAGCAGTTTGTGGAGCTACGAGCAGTACTTC.

V gene TRBV4-3 combines with J gene TRBJ2-7; TRBD1 matches 7 bases. Trimming cost V 8 bases and J 2 bases; bases outside gene matches: 6. The CDR3 has 13 amino acids. Per germline, CDR1 LGHNA and CDR2 YSLEER. The CDR3 is CASGWTGTYEQYF. The CDR3, as DNA: TGCGCCAGCGGGTGGACAGGAACCTACGAGCAGTACTTC.

The gene calls are TRBV7-9 and TRBJ1-1; 7 positions match TRBD1. CDR1 is SEHNR and CDR2 is FQNEAQ in the germline V gene (reference sequence). The CDR3 has 17 amino acids. V lost 2 bases and J lost 4; bases outside the gene matches: 13. The CDR3 protein is CASSLRRMRGLVTEAFF. The CDR3 region has the DNA TGTGCCAGCAGCTTAAGGAGGATGAGGGGGCTGGTCACTGAAGCTTTCTTT.

The chain employs TRBV4-1 and TRBJ1-1; no clear D gene. V was trimmed by 8 bases and J by 6 bases, leaving 10 bases between them. The CDR3 spans 11 residues. Per germline, CDR1 MGHRA and CDR2 YSYEKL. The CDR3 coding sequence is TGCGCCAGCGGTACTATCTCTGAAGCTTTCTTT. Amino acids: CASGTISEAFF.

This sequence joins TRBV19 and TRBJ1-4; 10 bases are shared with TRBD1. The CDR3 is made up of 12 amino acids. Losses at the gene ends were 5 bases for V and 10 bases for J; bases not matched to a gene: 1. Germline V gene sequence: CDR1 LNHDA, CDR2 SQIVND (reference sequence). This CDR3 reads CASSRDRGKLFF. In DNA form, the CDR3 reads TGTGCCAGTAGTCGGGACAGGGGAAAACTGTTTTTT.

The chain employs TRBV4-3 and TRBJ2-7, with D unclear. Germline V lookup: CDR1 LGHNA, CDR2 YSLEER. The CDR3 has 13 amino acids. The ends were cut back, 0 bases at V and 6 bases at J, with 9 bases in the middle. In DNA, the CDR3 is TGCGCCAGCAGCCAAGATCTACGTATCGAGCAGTACTTC. It translates to CASSQDLRIEQYF.

For the CDR3, the DNA is TGTGCCAGCAGCGTAGAGGGGCTAGTTGGAGATACGCAGTATTTT. Translated: CASSVEGLVGDTQYF. The chain employs TRBV9 and TRBJ2-3; weak D call: TRBD1 (5 bases). V lost 0 bases, J lost 5 bases, and 13 bases lay in between. Germline CDR1 reads SGDLS; CDR2 reads YYNGEE. The CDR3 is 15 residues long.

V is TRBV3-1 (or the pseudogene TRBV3-2) and J is TRBJ2-7; D is perhaps TRBD1 (6 bases). V dropped 4 bases and J dropped 3 bases, with 10 bases sitting between them. This CDR3 has 13 amino acids. Germline CDR1 LGHDT, CDR2 YNNKEL (reference sequence). DNA of the CDR3: TGTGCCAGCAGCCGGGGGCGCGACTACGAGCAGTACTTC. This sequence encodes CASSRGRDYEQYF.

This chain uses TRBV5-4 with TRBJ2-1; 7 bases fit TRBD2. The CDR3 runs 15 residues. Germline values: CDR1 SGHNT, CDR2 YYREEE (reference sequence). The ends lost 9 bases at V and 4 bases at J; junction bases unmatched: 13. CDR3 nucleotides: TGTGCCACCACTGAGGGCGGGGGAGGTTACAATGAGCAGTTCTTC. It yields the protein CATTEGGGGYNEQFF.

This clone was observed a single time. This sequence joins TRBV25-1 and TRBJ1-3, with no clear D. In germline, CDR1 is MGHDK, CDR2 SYGVNS. V dropped 7 bases and J dropped 0 bases, with 13 bases sitting between them. This CDR3 has 15 residues. CDR3 sequence reads: CASTPAVGSGNTIYF. DNA for the CDR3: TGTGCCAGCACCCCGGCGGTTGGCTCTGGAAACACCATATATTTT. The full variable domain, in which reference TRBV25-1 and TRBJ1-3 provide the parts outside the CDR3, is EADIYQTPRYLVIGTGKKITLECSQTMGHDKMYWYQQDPGMELHLIHYSYGVNSTEKGDLSSESTVSRIRTEHFPLTLESARPSHTSQYLCASTPAVGSGNTIYFGEGSWLTVV.

The chain links TRBV28 to TRBJ2-2; D is possibly TRBD2 (6 bases). V was shortened by 7 bases and J by 1 base, with 10 bases between the two germline ends. From germline, CDR1 is MDHEN and CDR2 SYDVKM. The CDR3 spans 14 residues. This chain's CDR3 is CASTLGGNTGELFF. CDR3 in DNA: TGTGCCAGCACCCTGGGGGGGAACACCGGGGAGCTGTTTTTT.

This chain uses TRBV20-1 with TRBJ2-3; tentative D call: TRBD2 (6 bases). From germline, CDR1 is DFQATT and CDR2 SNEGSKA (reference sequence). Trimming cost V 3 bases and J 5 bases, with 12 bases left between them. CDR3 length: 13 amino acids. DNA for the CDR3: TGCAGTGCTAGTGCGGGGTGGCAAGATACGCAGTATTTT. Its translation is CSASAGWQDTQYF.

V usage is TRBV5-4 and J usage is TRBJ2-7; a possible D gene is TRBD1 (6 bases). V shed 4 bases and J shed 0 bases, with 8 bases lying between them. The germline CDR1 and CDR2 sequences are SGHNT and YYREEE (reference sequence). The CDR3 loop spans 13 amino acids. The CDR3 region has the DNA TGTGCCAGCAGCCCACAGGGCTCCTACGAGCAGTACTTC. This codes for CASSPQGSYEQYF.

The chain employs TRBV6-1 and TRBJ2-5; 12 bases are a match to TRBD1. Germline CDR1 and CDR2: MNHNS and SASEGT. V dropped 0 bases and J dropped 4; count of bases not matched to a gene: 12. This CDR3 is built from 19 residues. DNA of the CDR3: TGTGCCAGCAGTGAAGCGGTCTGGGGACAGGGGGCTGTCGGAGAGACCCAGTACTTC. The encoded protein is CASSEAVWGQGAVGETQYF.

The V call is TRBV4-1, the J call TRBJ1-1; a weak D match, TRBD1 (5 bases). V was shortened by 5 bases and J by 1 base, with 23 bases between the two germline ends. The length of the CDR3 is 18 residues. The germline CDR1 and CDR2 sequences are MGHRA and YSYEKL. The CDR3 is CASSLRPLVGGTNTEAFF. DNA for the CDR3: TGCGCCAGCAGCTTACGACCTTTGGTGGGGGGAACGAACACTGAAGCTTTCTTT.

By sample share, this clone is medium-sized. The chain carries TRBV7-9 and TRBJ2-5, with 8 nucleotides matching TRBD1. CDR3 length: 15 residues. CDR1 SEHNR and CDR2 FQNEAQ come from the germline V gene (reference sequence). After removal of 5 bases from V and 7 bases from J, the junction contained 12 bases not matched to a gene. CDR3 residues: CASSIGQGEYRTQYF. Here the CDR3 DNA reads TGTGCCAGCAGCATAGGACAGGGCGAATATAGGACCCAGTACTTC.

This clone showed up just once. The chain is built from TRBV7-9 and TRBJ2-2, with a possible D match to TRBD1 (6 bases). This CDR3 is 15 amino acids long. Germline V gene lookup returns CDR1 SEHNR and CDR2 FQNEAQ (reference sequence). Trimming took off 3 bases at V and 2 bases at J, with 10 bases between the two ends. CDR3 DNA: TGTGCCAGCAGCTTCTCCGGGACAAACACCGGGGAGCTGTTTTTT. Translated, it gives CASSFSGTNTGELFF. Combining the CDR3 with reference TRBV7-9 and TRBJ2-2 gives the whole variable domain DTGVSQNPRHKITKRGQNVTFRCDPISEHNRLYWYRQTLGQGPEFLTYFQNEAQLEKSRLLSDRFSAERPKGSFSTLEIQRTEQGDSAMYLCASSFSGTNTGELFFGEGSRLTVL.

The CDR3 DNA reads as TGTGCCAGCAGCCCAGGCGGGGGGTCCGGTAGCTACACCTTC. It specifies CASSPGGGSGSYTF. The chain uses TRBV7-2 and TRBJ1-2; D might be TRBD1 (5 bases). This CDR3 has 14 residues. Germline CDR1 is SGHTA and CDR2 is FQGNSA. The V and J ends lost 5 bases and 9 bases respectively, with 19 bases between them. Based on the CDR3 plus reference TRBV7-2 and TRBJ1-2, the full variable domain is GAGVSQSPSNKVTEKGKDVELRCDPISGHTALYWYRQSLGQGLEFLIYFQGNSAPDKSGLPSDRFSAERTGGSVSTLTIQRTQQEDSAVYLCASSPGGGSGSYTFGSGTRLTVV.

This chain uses TRBV28 with TRBJ2-7; 12 nucleotides align to TRBD1. The CDR3 totals 14 residues. Germline lookup yields CDR1 MDHEN and CDR2 SYDVKM. The J segment lost 5 bases and the V segment lost 6 bases, leaving 5 bases of the junction unmatched. The CDR3 loop reads CASRWDRGRDEQYF. The CDR3 coding sequence is TGTGCCAGCAGATGGGACAGGGGGCGGGACGAGCAGTACTTC.

V and J are TRBV19 and TRBJ2-5; no reliable D call. The CDR3 extends over 16 amino acids. V lost 3 bases and J 1 base, leaving 15 bases between the germline ends. CDR1 and CDR2 (germline): LNHDA, SQIVND (reference sequence). The CDR3 spells CASSMEFDNPQETQYF. DNA for the CDR3: TGTGCCAGTAGTATGGAGTTTGATAACCCCCAAGAGACCCAGTACTTC.

This clone turned up a few times. V usage is TRBV5-1 and J usage is TRBJ2-7; D possibly corresponds to TRBD2 (5 bases). V lost 4 bases, J lost 0 bases, and 11 bases lay in between. Germline lookup yields CDR1 SGHRS and CDR2 YFSETQ. The CDR3 sequence is 14 residues long. The CDR3 DNA is TGCGCCAGCAGCCCGGAGGCAGTCTCCTACGAGCAGTACTTC. Its protein is CASSPEAVSYEQYF.

The chain uses TRBV12-1 and TRBJ2-5; the table's D call TRBD2 went unverified against the DNA. TRBV12-1 is an annotated pseudogene. The CDR3 spans 18 residues. The CDR3 here is CASSQDPLAGGPRETQYF. DNA of the CDR3: TGTGCCAGCAGCCAAGATCCTCTGGCGGGGGGGCCGAGGGAGACCCAGTACTTC.

The chain carries TRBV7-8 and TRBJ2-3; 7 bases agree with TRBD1. The CDR3 covers 18 residues. CDR1 is SGHVS and CDR2 is FQNEAQ in the germline V gene. V gave up 4 bases and J gave up 1 base; unmatched junction bases: 14. The CDR3 DNA follows: TGTGCCAGCAGCTCACGGGACAGCCTTCCTGGCCGCACAGATACGCAGTATTTT. Its translation: CASSSRDSLPGRTDTQYF.

This chain uses TRBV7-2 with TRBJ2-7; the D is unclear. CDR1 SGHTA and CDR2 FQGNSA come from the germline V gene. The CDR3 runs 14 residues. V was clipped by 1 base and J by 4 bases, with 11 bases between them. CDR3: CASSLDRERYEQYF. The CDR3 nucleotides read TGTGCCAGCAGCTTAGATCGAGAGCGTTACGAGCAGTACTTC.

The table lists this clone with a count of one. The chain is built from TRBV18 and TRBJ2-5; TRBD2 matches 10 bases. J lost 5 bases, V lost 1 base, and 4 bases had no gene match. CDR1 and CDR2 (germline): KGHSH, LQKENI. The CDR3 is 15 residues long. CDR3 amino acids: CASSPRALAGETQYF. CDR3 DNA: TGTGCCAGCTCACCACGGGCACTAGCGGGGGAGACCCAGTACTTC.

The chain recombines TRBV6-4 with TRBJ2-3; TRBD2 matches at 8 bases. CDR3 size: 15 residues. After removal of 4 bases from V and 2 bases from J, the junction contained 5 bases not matched to a gene. From germline, CDR1 is MRHNA and CDR2 SNTAGT. CDR3 sequence: CASSVSSGATDTQYF. The DNA of the CDR3 is TGTGCCAGCAGTGTCAGTAGCGGGGCCACAGATACGCAGTATTTT.

The V and J genes are TRBV10-2 and TRBJ2-7; 9 bases match TRBD1. The junction had 7 bases not matched to a gene; V was cut back by 3 bases and J by 4 bases. The CDR3 is made up of 15 amino acids. Germline assignment: CDR1 WSHSY and CDR2 SAAADI. The CDR3 sequence is CASSDPGQGKYEQYF. Here the CDR3 DNA reads TGCGCCAGCAGTGACCCAGGACAGGGGAAATACGAGCAGTACTTC.